The 27 T cell receptor beta chains in this list originate from one sample, sequenced in a study of cytomegalovirus exposure and HLA in healthy donors. With 60 Vbeta and 13 Jbeta primers, the PCR was carried out. TCRdb's table, derived via immunoSEQ multiplex PCR, lists solely in-frame clones and lacks some. The table records 95,000 to 130,000 clones, 9% to 10% of them present only once. Sequencing was performed on PBMCs. Receptors were obtained from a man under 40 in good health and CMV-seronegative.

This clone was detected a few times. V is TRBV10-1 and J is TRBJ2-7; TRBD1 agrees at 8 bases. This CDR3 region has 15 residues. Per germline, CDR1 WNHNN and CDR2 SYGVQD (reference sequence). Trimming cost V 6 bases and J 7 bases; bases outside gene matches: 14. The CDR3 nucleotides read TGCGCCAGCAGCCCGGGACAGGAACCTTTAGGGGAGCAGTACTTC. Its protein is CASSPGQEPLGEQYF.

This clone was seen a few times. J is TRBJ1-3 and V is TRBV6-1; 7 bases are shared with TRBD1. Germline V gives CDR1 MNHNS, CDR2 SASEGT. V shed 8 bases and J 3 bases; nucleotides not matched to a gene: 10. The CDR3 totals 15 residues. CDR3 bases: TGTGCCAGCGAACCCAGGGGGTTAGGTGGAAACACCATATATTTT. Encoded protein: CASEPRGLGGNTIYF.

The V and J genes are TRBV6-5 and TRBJ1-2, with D unclear. This CDR3 is 16 amino acids long. The germline V gene encodes CDR1 MNHEY and CDR2 SVGAGI. The V end lost 0 bases, the J end lost 7 bases, and 18 bases lay between the germline ends. The CDR3 reads CASSYSRTPRVGGYTF. The CDR3 DNA follows: TGTGCCAGCAGTTACTCGAGGACTCCGAGGGTGGGTGGCTACACCTTC.

This clone was counted between two and nine times. This chain joins TRBV6-1 and TRBJ2-2; 8 bases are shared with TRBD1. CDR1 MNHNS and CDR2 SASEGT come from the germline V gene. The CDR3 has 16 amino acids. V trimming: 3 bases; J trimming: 4 bases; junction bases outside the gene matches: 7. For the CDR3, the DNA is TGTGCCAGCAGTGACAAACAGGGGGTGAGCACCGGGGAGCTGTTTTTT. Amino acids: CASSDKQGVSTGELFF.

This clone was observed a handful of times. The chain joins TRBV5-6 to TRBJ2-1; 8 nucleotides agree with TRBD1. CDR3 length equals 12 residues. J gave up 12 bases and V 4 bases, and 6 bases lay outside the gene matches. Germline V lookup: CDR1 SGHDT, CDR2 YYEEEE. The chain's CDR3 is CASSTGGFGQFF. The CDR3 DNA sequence: TGTGCCAGCAGCACAGGGGGTTTCGGGCAGTTCTTC.

The CDR3: CASSSLRRDRYPEAFF. The CDR3 nucleotides read TGTGCCAGCAGCTCCCTCAGACGGGACAGATACCCTGAAGCTTTCTTT. The V and J genes are TRBV7-2 and TRBJ1-1; 7 bases align to TRBD1. The V gene's germline CDR1 is SGHTA and CDR2 FQGNSA. V trimming: 4 bases; J trimming: 6 bases; junction bases outside the gene matches: 14. The CDR3 length is 16 residues.

The J gene is TRBJ1-5, the V gene TRBV7-8, with D uncertain. Germline CDR1 reads SGHVS; CDR2 reads FQNEAQ. The V end lost 1 base, the J end lost 2 bases, and 12 bases lay between the germline ends. The CDR3 has 16 residues. The CDR3 sequence: CASSLGSGIGNQPQHF. In DNA, the CDR3 is TGTGCCAGCAGCTTAGGGTCCGGGATTGGCAATCAGCCCCAGCATTTT.

This clone was counted only a few times. This sequence joins TRBV9 and TRBJ2-5, with D possibly being TRBD2 (6 bases). The germline gives CDR1 SGDLS, CDR2 YYNGEE. Trimming shortened V by 0 bases and J by 5 bases, and 11 bases separated the two germline ends. The CDR3 is 14 residues long. This CDR3 is CASSVAGAGETQYF. As DNA, the CDR3 is TGTGCCAGCAGCGTAGCCGGGGCGGGGGAGACCCAGTACTTC.

V gene TRBV6-6 combines with J gene TRBJ2-5; D is uncertain. This CDR3 contains 12 residues. Germline V CDR1 and CDR2: MNHNY, SVGAGI (reference sequence). With 5 bases removed from V and 10 bases from J, the gap between germline ends came to 14 bases. DNA of the CDR3: TGTGCCAGCAGTCTTCTTGTCGAGGACCAGTACTTC. This gives the protein CASSLLVEDQYF.

This chain connects TRBV7-8 to TRBJ1-4; D call uncertain. CDR1 is SGHVS, CDR2 FQNEAQ, per germline. This CDR3 is built from 15 residues. The germline V and J ends were trimmed by 2 bases and 2 bases, with 9 bases remaining between them. For the CDR3, the DNA is TGTGCCAGCAGCTTAACCGGGAGTACTAATGAAAAACTGTTTTTT. It encodes CASSLTGSTNEKLFF.

This clone was detected only a few times. The rearrangement joins TRBV19 to TRBJ2-2; 12 bases line up with TRBD2. Trimming removed 5 bases from V and 6 bases from J; junction bases left unmatched: 7. This CDR3 spans 16 amino acids. The V gene's germline CDR1 is LNHDA and CDR2 SQIVND (reference sequence). As DNA, the CDR3 is TGTGCCAGTAGTCGACTAGCGGGGGTAATACCCGGGGAGCTGTTTTTT. The encoded protein is CASSRLAGVIPGELFF.

This clone was observed a handful of times. The genes are TRBV19 and TRBJ2-1; 7 positions agree with TRBD2. This CDR3 is 16 amino acids long. Germline V gene data show CDR1 as LNHDA and CDR2 as SQIVND (reference sequence). J was trimmed by 4 bases and V by 3 bases; bases with no gene match: 9. CDR3 nucleotide sequence: TGTGCCAGTAGTATCGGGGGGAGTATTACTTACAATGAGCAGTTCTTC. Protein sequence: CASSIGGSITYNEQFF.

In its sample, this clone was seen once. The chain carries TRBV19 and TRBJ1-2; weak D call: TRBD1 (5 bases). Trimming pared 7 bases from V and 4 bases from J, leaving 13 bases between. The length of the CDR3 is 13 residues. In germline, CDR1 is LNHDA, CDR2 SQIVND (reference sequence). The CDR3 bases are TGTGCCAGTACCATCGGGGGGGGCTATGGCTACACCTTC. This sequence encodes CASTIGGGYGYTF.

The sample holds a few counts of this clone. The V gene is TRBV7-2, the J gene TRBJ2-1; 7 nucleotides line up with TRBD2. The germline V gene has CDR1 SGHTA and CDR2 FQGNSA. Losses at the gene ends were 5 bases for V and 4 bases for J; bases not matched to a gene: 5. This CDR3 spans 14 amino acids. CDR3 residues: CASSLRDYYNEQFF. In DNA form, the CDR3 reads TGTGCCAGCAGCCTCCGGGACTATTACAATGAGCAGTTCTTC. The whole variable domain, filled in from reference TRBV7-2 and TRBJ2-1, reads GAGVSQSPSNKVTEKGKDVELRCDPISGHTALYWYRQSLGQGLEFLIYFQGNSAPDKSGLPSDRFSAERTGGSVSTLTIQRTQQEDSAVYLCASSLRDYYNEQFFGPGTRLTVL.

In its sample, this clone was seen a few times. This chain links TRBV11-2 with TRBJ2-1; D remains ambiguous. V was pared by 9 bases and J by 5 bases, with 8 bases between. This CDR3 has 11 residues. Germline CDR1 and CDR2: SGHAT and FQNNGV. In DNA form, the CDR3 reads TGTGCCAGTGGCAGGCACAATGAGCAGTTCTTC. Protein: CASGRHNEQFF.

The chain employs TRBV6-6 and TRBJ2-7, with TRBD2 matching over 10 bases. The V and J ends lost 4 bases and 4 bases, in that order; junction bases with no gene match: 4. The CDR3 has 14 amino acids. The germline gives CDR1 MNHNY, CDR2 SVGAGI (reference sequence). Here the CDR3 reads CASSSSGSEYEQYF. The CDR3 DNA reads as TGTGCCAGCAGTTCTAGCGGGAGCGAGTACGAGCAGTACTTC.

The CDR3 protein is CASLGGHQPQHF. As DNA, the CDR3 is TGTGCCAGTCTAGGAGGGCATCAGCCCCAGCATTTT. The chain couples TRBV28 to TRBJ1-5; D remains unclear. The CDR3 totals 12 residues. V was clipped by 9 bases and J by 5 bases, with 11 bases between them. The germline V gene encodes CDR1 MDHEN and CDR2 SYDVKM.

The sample holds a few counts of this clone. The chain is built from TRBV29-1 and TRBJ1-3, with 8 bases lining up with TRBD1. This CDR3 has 15 amino acids. CDR1 SQVTM and CDR2 ANQGSEA come from the germline V gene. Trimming took 2 bases from V and 2 from J; bases not matched to a gene: 5. The CDR3 here is CSVEPTDRAGNTIYF. DNA for the CDR3: TGCAGCGTTGAACCTACGGACAGGGCTGGAAACACCATATATTTT. The full variable domain, completed using reference TRBV29-1 and TRBJ1-3, is SAVISQKPSRDICQRGTSLTIQCQVDSQVTMMFWYRQQPGQSLTLIATANQGSEATYESGFVIDKFPISRPNLTFSTLTVSNMSPEDSSIYLCSVEPTDRAGNTIYFGEGSWLTVV.

The genes are TRBV5-1 and TRBJ2-7; D is possibly TRBD2 (6 bases). Between the trimmed V and J ends, which lost 4 bases and 2 bases, there was a span of 19 bases. The germline V gene encodes CDR1 SGHRS and CDR2 YFSETQ. The CDR3 is 16 amino acids. The CDR3 nucleotides are TGCGCCAGCAGCCTTCGGCGCGGGACCAATCCCTACGAGCAGTACTTC. Residues: CASSLRRGTNPYEQYF.

This clone turned up a few times. The genes are TRBV7-6 and TRBJ2-5; 9 positions agree with TRBD1. In germline, CDR1 is SGHVS, CDR2 FNYEAQ. V shed 5 bases and J 4 bases; nucleotides not matched to a gene: 14. The CDR3 runs 17 residues. The CDR3: CASSPPSGTGYGETQYF. The CDR3 nucleotides are TGTGCCAGCAGCCCCCCATCCGGGACAGGGTATGGAGAGACCCAGTACTTC.

This clone came up a few times. The chain uses TRBV7-2 and TRBJ1-1; TRBD1 is a possible D gene (6 bases). With 1 base removed from V and 0 bases from J, the gap between germline ends came to 12 bases. The CDR3 spans 16 residues. Per germline, CDR1 SGHTA and CDR2 FQGNSA. DNA for the CDR3: TGTGCCAGCAGCTTAGGAACAGGGCCCATGAACACTGAAGCTTTCTTT. It encodes CASSLGTGPMNTEAFF. Full variable domain (remainder filled in from reference TRBV7-2 and TRBJ1-1): GAGVSQSPSNKVTEKGKDVELRCDPISGHTALYWYRQSLGQGLEFLIYFQGNSAPDKSGLPSDRFSAERTGGSVSTLTIQRTQQEDSAVYLCASSLGTGPMNTEAFFGQGTRLTVV.

The sample holds a few counts of this clone. The chain is built from TRBV4-1 and TRBJ2-5, with TRBD2 matching 12 bases. The CDR3 has 15 residues. The V and J ends lost 5 bases and 5 bases, in that order; junction bases with no gene match: 6. Germline V gene data show CDR1 as MGHRA and CDR2 as YSYEKL. Written as DNA, the CDR3 is TGCGCCAGCAGCAAGACTAGCGGGAGTATGGAGACCCAGTACTTC. Translating it yields CASSKTSGSMETQYF.

The chain carries TRBV14 and TRBJ2-5; 7 bases are shared with TRBD2. V dropped 7 bases and J dropped 5; count of bases not matched to a gene: 10. CDR1 and CDR2 from the germline V gene are SGHDN and FVKESK. The CDR3 spans 14 residues. The CDR3 spells CASTAATSRETQYF. DNA of the CDR3: TGTGCCAGCACCGCAGCGACTAGCAGGGAGACCCAGTACTTC.

The chain carries TRBV5-1 and TRBJ2-7; 7 nucleotides line up with TRBD1. Unmatched junction bases numbered 5, after V lost 4 bases and J lost 1 base. Germline values: CDR1 SGHRS, CDR2 YFSETQ. The length of the CDR3 is 14 residues. The CDR3 coding sequence is TGCGCCAGCAGCCTTATGGACAGGTCCTACGAGCAGTACTTC. Translated: CASSLMDRSYEQYF.

The table lists this clone with a few counts. The rearrangement links TRBV7-2 to TRBJ2-1; 9 nucleotides agree with TRBD2. V shed 1 base and J 7 bases; nucleotides not matched to a gene: 11. The CDR3 is made up of 17 amino acids. Per the germline V gene, CDR1 is SGHTA and CDR2 is FQGNSA. In DNA, the CDR3 is TGTGCCAGCAGCTTAGGGACCGGGACTAGCTACACAAATGAGCAGTTCTTC. Translating gives CASSLGTGTSYTNEQFF.

This chain links TRBV18 with TRBJ1-2, with 9 bases lining up with TRBD1. The trim removed 2 bases at V and 4 bases at J, leaving 5 bases unmatched. The CDR3 runs to 15 residues. Germline CDR1 is KGHSH and CDR2 is LQKENI. CDR3 nucleotides: TGTGCCAGCTCACCAAGCGGACAGGGGAGCTATGGCTACACCTTC. Translating it yields CASSPSGQGSYGYTF.

This clone was recorded a few times. The chain couples TRBV7-3 to TRBJ2-3, with a possible D match to TRBD2 (7 bases). Trimming removed 3 bases from V and 2 bases from J, with 9 bases in between. CDR3 length equals 14 residues. Looked up from germline, CDR1 is SGHTA and CDR2 is FQGTGA. The CDR3 reads CASSLGGHTDTQYF. CDR3 sequence (DNA): TGTGCCAGCAGCTTGGGGGGGCACACAGATACGCAGTATTTT.